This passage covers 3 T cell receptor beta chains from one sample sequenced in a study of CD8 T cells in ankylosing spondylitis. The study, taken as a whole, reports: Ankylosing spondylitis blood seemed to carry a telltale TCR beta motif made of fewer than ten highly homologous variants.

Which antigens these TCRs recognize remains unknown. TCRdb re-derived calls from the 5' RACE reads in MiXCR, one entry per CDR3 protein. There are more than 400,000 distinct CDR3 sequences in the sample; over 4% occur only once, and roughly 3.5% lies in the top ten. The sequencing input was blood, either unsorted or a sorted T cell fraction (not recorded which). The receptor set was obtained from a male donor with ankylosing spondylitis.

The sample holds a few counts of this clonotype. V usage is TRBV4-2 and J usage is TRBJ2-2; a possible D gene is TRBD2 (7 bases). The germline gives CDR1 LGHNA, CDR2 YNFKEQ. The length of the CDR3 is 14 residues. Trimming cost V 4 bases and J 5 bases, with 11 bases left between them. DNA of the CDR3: TGTGCCAGCAGCCGGACAGCGGGGACCGGGGAGCTGTTTTTT. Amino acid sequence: CASSRTAGTGELFF.

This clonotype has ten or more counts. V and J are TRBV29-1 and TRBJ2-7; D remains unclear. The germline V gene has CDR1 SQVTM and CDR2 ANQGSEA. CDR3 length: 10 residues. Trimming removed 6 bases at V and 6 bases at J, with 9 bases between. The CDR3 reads CSVAYGEQYF. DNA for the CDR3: TGCAGCGTCGCATATGGCGAGCAGTACTTC.

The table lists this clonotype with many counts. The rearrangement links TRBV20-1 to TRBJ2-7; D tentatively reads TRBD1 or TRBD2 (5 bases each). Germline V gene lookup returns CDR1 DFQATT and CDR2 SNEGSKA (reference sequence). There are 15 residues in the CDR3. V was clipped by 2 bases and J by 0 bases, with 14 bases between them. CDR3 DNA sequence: TGCAGTGCTAGACCACCCGGGACGGTCTCCTACGAGCAGTACTTC. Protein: CSARPPGTVSYEQYF.